The 7 T cell receptor beta chains below were found in one sample sequenced in a study of cytomegalovirus exposure and HLA in healthy donors. This PCR relied on a set of 60 Vbeta primers and 13 Jbeta primers. Profiled with immunoSEQ multiplex PCR; TCRdb holds only in-frame clones, not every one. This table has fewer than 200,000 clones, about 75% appearing once. Sequencing was carried out using PBMCs. These receptors originate from a woman between 50 and 59 years old in good health and CMV-seropositive.

V and J are TRBV2 and TRBJ2-4; D unresolved. Germline V gene sequence: CDR1 SNHLY, CDR2 FYNNEI. This CDR3 is 15 amino acids long. V lost 1 base, J lost 3 bases, and 10 bases lay in between. As DNA, the CDR3 is TGTGCCAGCAGTGAAGACGAACAGATCAAAAACATTCAGTACTTC. It codes for CASSEDEQIKNIQYF.

The V and J genes are TRBV6-1 and TRBJ1-6, with 7 bases matching TRBD1. Trimming took 6 bases from V and 6 from J; bases not matched to a gene: 8. This CDR3 spans 15 amino acids. Germline assignment: CDR1 MNHNS and CDR2 SASEGT. The DNA for the CDR3 is TGTGCCAGCAGCCCCCGGGACAGAGTTAATTCACCCCTCCACTTT. Its protein is CASSPRDRVNSPLHF.

The V and J genes are TRBV18 and TRBJ1-1, with D unclear. Germline assignment: CDR1 KGHSH and CDR2 LQKENI. V shed 8 bases and J shed 3 bases, with 13 bases lying between them. CDR3 size: 13 residues. For the CDR3, the DNA is TGTGCCAGCCAAGAATACCGGGACACTGAAGCTTTCTTT. Translation gives CASQEYRDTEAFF. The variable domain in full, with the rest retrieved from reference TRBV18 and TRBJ1-1, is NAGVMQNPRHLVRRRGQEARLRCSPMKGHSHVYWYRQLPEEGLKFMVYLQKENIIDESGMPKERFSAEFPKEGPSILRIQQVVRGDSAAYFCASQEYRDTEAFFGQGTRLTVV.

V usage is TRBV19 and J usage is TRBJ1-2, with 7 bases matching TRBD1. The CDR3 loop spans 14 amino acids. Germline trimming cut 4 bases from V and 4 bases from J; bases unmatched to any gene: 6. Germline V gene sequence: CDR1 LNHDA, CDR2 SQIVND (reference sequence). The CDR3 DNA reads TGTGCCAGTAGTACGCGGGACAGAACCTATGGCTACACCTTC. This sequence encodes CASSTRDRTYGYTF.

The V and J genes are TRBV5-1 and TRBJ1-1; TRBD1 is a possible D gene (6 bases). Trimming removed 4 bases at V and 1 base at J, with 11 bases between. The CDR3 spans 14 residues. CDR1 and CDR2 (germline): SGHRS, YFSETQ. The CDR3 loop is CASSKDSSNTEAFF. The CDR3 nucleotides are TGCGCCAGCAGCAAGGACAGTTCGAACACTGAAGCTTTCTTT.

The chain carries TRBV9 and TRBJ1-3, with TRBD1 identical over 7 bases. V was clipped by 4 bases and J by 2 bases; unmatched bases: 3. The CDR3 runs to 14 residues. Per the germline V gene, CDR1 is SGDLS and CDR2 is YYNGEE. The CDR3 DNA reads TGTGCCAGCAGCATAACAGGGGCTGGAAACACCATATATTTT. Translating gives CASSITGAGNTIYF.

The gene calls are TRBV6-6 and TRBJ1-1; D unclear. In germline, CDR1 is MNHNY, CDR2 SVGAGI (reference sequence). The CDR3 consists of 15 residues. V was shortened by 0 bases and J by 11 bases, with 19 bases between the two germline ends. CDR3 DNA: TGTGCCAGCAGTTACTCGGGTACAGAAATCGGAGGTGCTTTCTTT. It encodes CASSYSGTEIGGAFF.